Listed below are T cell receptor beta chains from one sample, sequenced in a study of blood T cell repertoires in COVID-19. Repertoires were generated with immunoSEQ multiplex PCR, while TCRdb's copy carries only in-frame clones and drops some. The profile shows 180,000 or so clones, approximately 85% of them singletons. Sequences were obtained from peripheral blood. The receptor set was obtained from a human donor with active or convalescent COVID-19. The donor label of this sample is uncertain. The CDR3 runs from the conserved cysteine through the conserved F or W. The D gene is left open where the match is weak. Clone size is stated in some rows and not others, as once, few, many or a class when expanded.

j_call: TRBJ2-3; d_call: NA; v_call: TRBV7-2; clone_size: once; cdr3_aa: CASSLAGRGRTDTQYF; cdr3_nt: TGTGCCAGCAGCTTAGCCGGCCGGGGGAGGACAGATACGCAGTATTTT
j_call: TRBJ2-7; d_call: TRBD1; v_call: TRBV6-1; clone_size: NA; cdr3_aa: CASSEDRPANYEQYF; cdr3_nt: TGTGCCAGCAGTGAGGACAGGCCCGCGAACTACGAGCAGTACTTC
j_call: TRBJ2-2; d_call: NA; v_call: TRBV5-1; clone_size: NA; cdr3_aa: CASSPPWPANTGELFF; cdr3_nt: TGCGCCAGCAGCCCCCCGTGGCCAGCGAACACCGGGGAGCTGTTTTTT
j_call: TRBJ1-4; d_call: NA; v_call: TRBV12-3/TRBV12-4; clone_size: NA; cdr3_aa: CASSFDRFEKLFF; cdr3_nt: TGTGCCAGCAGTTTTGACAGGTTTGAAAAACTGTTTTTT
j_call: TRBJ2-3; d_call: NA; v_call: TRBV24-1; clone_size: few; cdr3_aa: CATSDSRGNTDTQYF; cdr3_nt: TGTGCCACCAGTGATTCGCGGGGCAACACAGATACGCAGTATTTT
j_call: TRBJ1-3; d_call: NA; v_call: TRBV6-5; clone_size: NA; cdr3_aa: CASSYWQGSGNTIYF; cdr3_nt: TGTGCCAGCAGTTACTGGCAGGGCTCTGGAAACACCATATATTTT
j_call: TRBJ1-4; d_call: NA; v_call: TRBV21-1; clone_size: NA; cdr3_aa: CASLSTQANEKLFF; cdr3_nt: TGTGCCAGCCTATCCACTCAGGCTAATGAAAAACTGTTTTTT
j_call: TRBJ1-4; d_call: NA; v_call: TRBV3-1/TRBV3-2; clone_size: NA; cdr3_aa: CASSQDTGGEKLFF; cdr3_nt: TGTGCCAGCAGCCAAGATACAGGTGGTGAAAAACTGTTTTTT
j_call: TRBJ1-1; d_call: NA; v_call: TRBV28; clone_size: NA; cdr3_aa: CASSFTQNTEAFF; cdr3_nt: TGTGCCAGCAGTTTCACTCAGAACACTGAAGCTTTCTTT
j_call: TRBJ1-2; d_call: TRBD1; v_call: TRBV4-3; clone_size: NA; cdr3_aa: CASSQKQGYGYTF; cdr3_nt: TGCGCCAGCAGCCAAAAACAGGGGTATGGCTACACCTTC
j_call: TRBJ2-5; d_call: NA; v_call: TRBV18; clone_size: NA; cdr3_aa: CASSPTVGALETQYF; cdr3_nt: TGTGCCAGCTCACCAACGGTGGGGGCATTAGAGACCCAGTACTTC
j_call: TRBJ2-1; d_call: NA; v_call: TRBV19; clone_size: NA; cdr3_aa: CASSSPQRSSYNEQFF; cdr3_nt: TGTGCCAGTAGTTCCCCTCAGAGGAGCTCCTACAATGAGCAGTTCTTC
j_call: TRBJ1-2; d_call: NA; v_call: TRBV4-2; clone_size: NA; cdr3_aa: CASSQATQGQSGYTF; cdr3_nt: TGTGCCAGCAGCCAAGCGACCCAGGGGCAAAGTGGCTACACCTTC
j_call: TRBJ2-2; d_call: NA; v_call: TRBV19; clone_size: NA; cdr3_aa: CASRTPGELFF; cdr3_nt: TGTGCCAGTAGGACTCCCGGGGAGCTGTTTTTT
j_call: TRBJ2-2; d_call: NA; v_call: TRBV7-3; clone_size: NA; cdr3_aa: CASSRDRGSGELFF; cdr3_nt: TGTGCCAGCAGCCGCGACCGGGGGTCCGGGGAGCTGTTTTTT
j_call: TRBJ2-2; d_call: TRBD2; v_call: TRBV6-2/TRBV6-3; clone_size: NA; cdr3_aa: CASSYSPGLAIPGELFF; cdr3_nt: TGTGCCAGCAGTTACTCCCCAGGACTAGCAATCCCCGGGGAGCTGTTTTTT
j_call: TRBJ2-1; d_call: TRBD2; v_call: TRBV20-1; clone_size: NA; cdr3_aa: CSASGLAGHNEQFF; cdr3_nt: TGCAGTGCTAGTGGTCTAGCGGGCCACAATGAGCAGTTCTTC
j_call: TRBJ1-1; d_call: TRBD1; v_call: TRBV24-1; clone_size: few; cdr3_aa: CATSRQGFTEAFF; cdr3_nt: TGTGCCACCAGTCGACAGGGGTTCACTGAAGCTTTCTTT
j_call: TRBJ2-7; d_call: NA; v_call: TRBV18; clone_size: NA; cdr3_aa: CASSLGRSYEQYF; cdr3_nt: TGTGCCAGCTCACTTGGGCGCTCCTACGAGCAGTACTTC
j_call: TRBJ2-1; d_call: TRBD1; v_call: TRBV6-5; clone_size: once; cdr3_aa: CASSYDGGTGRDEQFF; cdr3_nt: TGTGCCAGCAGTTACGATGGCGGGACAGGCCGGGATGAGCAGTTCTTC
j_call: TRBJ2-3; d_call: NA; v_call: TRBV5-4; clone_size: NA; cdr3_aa: CATKGPGGADTQYF; cdr3_nt: TGTGCCACGAAAGGCCCCGGGGGAGCAGATACGCAGTATTTT
j_call: TRBJ2-1; d_call: TRBD2; v_call: TRBV6-5; clone_size: NA; cdr3_aa: CASRDGTSGRNEQFF; cdr3_nt: TGTGCCAGCAGGGATGGGACTAGCGGGAGGAATGAGCAGTTCTTC
j_call: TRBJ2-3; d_call: NA; v_call: TRBV24-1; clone_size: NA; cdr3_aa: CATSDFSRGDSTDTQYF; cdr3_nt: TGTGCCACCAGTGATTTCAGTCGCGGGGATAGCACAGATACGCAGTATTTT
j_call: TRBJ2-1; d_call: NA; v_call: TRBV21-1; clone_size: once; cdr3_aa: CASSKGGRDRGYNEQFF; cdr3_nt: TGTGCCAGCAGCAAAGGGGGACGGGACAGGGGCTACAATGAGCAGTTCTTC
j_call: TRBJ2-3; d_call: NA; v_call: TRBV7-9; clone_size: NA; cdr3_aa: CASSSLGTPSTDTQYF; cdr3_nt: TGTGCCAGCAGCTCCCTAGGGACACCCAGCACAGATACGCAGTATTTT
j_call: TRBJ2-7; d_call: NA; v_call: TRBV28; clone_size: NA; cdr3_aa: CASSLLERKFGEQYF; cdr3_nt: TGTGCCAGCAGTTTATTAGAACGTAAATTCGGGGAGCAGTACTTC
j_call: TRBJ1-6; d_call: NA; v_call: TRBV3-1/TRBV3-2; clone_size: NA; cdr3_aa: CASSQRANSYNSPLHF; cdr3_nt: TGTGCCAGCAGCCAGCGGGCCAACTCCTATAATTCACCCCTCCACTTT
j_call: TRBJ2-1; d_call: TRBD1; v_call: TRBV28; clone_size: NA; cdr3_aa: CASSPGQGPYNEQFF; cdr3_nt: TGTGCCAGCAGTCCCGGACAGGGTCCCTACAATGAGCAGTTCTTC
j_call: TRBJ1-5; d_call: NA; v_call: TRBV28; clone_size: NA; cdr3_aa: CASGEQGWGNQPQHF; cdr3_nt: TGTGCCAGCGGCGAACAGGGATGGGGCAATCAGCCCCAGCATTTT
j_call: TRBJ1-2; d_call: NA; v_call: TRBV29-1; clone_size: NA; cdr3_aa: CSAEDYGYTF; cdr3_nt: TGCAGCGCCGAGGACTATGGCTACACCTTC
j_call: TRBJ2-3; d_call: NA; v_call: TRBV19; clone_size: NA; cdr3_aa: CASSIDPYTFTDTQYF; cdr3_nt: TGTGCCAGTAGTATAGATCCCTATACCTTCACAGATACGCAGTATTTT
j_call: TRBJ2-1; d_call: TRBD1; v_call: TRBV11-2; clone_size: NA; cdr3_aa: CASSLEQGGNNEQFF; cdr3_nt: TGTGCCAGCAGCTTAGAACAGGGGGGTAACAATGAGCAGTTCTTC
j_call: TRBJ1-3; d_call: NA; v_call: TRBV5-1; clone_size: NA; cdr3_aa: CASSPGSIVAVHSGNTIYF; cdr3_nt: TGCGCCAGCAGTCCGGGGAGCATTGTAGCGGTACACTCTGGAAACACCATATATTTT
j_call: TRBJ1-4; d_call: NA; v_call: TRBV15; clone_size: few; cdr3_aa: CATSRGQGNEKLFF; cdr3_nt: TGTGCCACCAGCAGAGGTCAGGGAAATGAAAAACTGTTTTTT
j_call: TRBJ2-1; d_call: TRBD2; v_call: TRBV2; clone_size: NA; cdr3_aa: CASHQLGLAGAGDEQFF; cdr3_nt: TGTGCCAGCCATCAACTGGGACTAGCGGGAGCGGGCGATGAGCAGTTCTTC
j_call: TRBJ1-1; d_call: NA; v_call: TRBV2; clone_size: NA; cdr3_aa: CASRAEEGVSEAFF; cdr3_nt: TGTGCCAGCAGAGCAGAGGAGGGTGTCTCTGAAGCTTTCTTT
j_call: TRBJ2-3; d_call: TRBD2; v_call: TRBV24-1; clone_size: NA; cdr3_aa: CATSDPSLAGARTQSTDTQYF; cdr3_nt: TGTGCCACCAGTGATCCTTCACTAGCGGGAGCGAGAACTCAAAGCACAGATACGCAGTATTTT
j_call: TRBJ1-1; d_call: TRBD1; v_call: TRBV4-1; clone_size: NA; cdr3_aa: CASSQEQGVNTEAFF; cdr3_nt: TGCGCCAGCAGCCAAGAACAGGGGGTGAACACTGAAGCTTTCTTT
j_call: TRBJ1-4; d_call: NA; v_call: TRBV4-2; clone_size: NA; cdr3_aa: CASSQVFATNEKLFF; cdr3_nt: TGTGCCAGCAGCCAAGTTTTCGCAACTAATGAAAAACTGTTTTTT
j_call: TRBJ2-7; d_call: TRBD2; v_call: TRBV10-3; clone_size: NA; cdr3_aa: CAITNPGGSYEQYF; cdr3_nt: TGTGCCATCACAAACCCGGGGGGCTCCTACGAGCAGTACTTC